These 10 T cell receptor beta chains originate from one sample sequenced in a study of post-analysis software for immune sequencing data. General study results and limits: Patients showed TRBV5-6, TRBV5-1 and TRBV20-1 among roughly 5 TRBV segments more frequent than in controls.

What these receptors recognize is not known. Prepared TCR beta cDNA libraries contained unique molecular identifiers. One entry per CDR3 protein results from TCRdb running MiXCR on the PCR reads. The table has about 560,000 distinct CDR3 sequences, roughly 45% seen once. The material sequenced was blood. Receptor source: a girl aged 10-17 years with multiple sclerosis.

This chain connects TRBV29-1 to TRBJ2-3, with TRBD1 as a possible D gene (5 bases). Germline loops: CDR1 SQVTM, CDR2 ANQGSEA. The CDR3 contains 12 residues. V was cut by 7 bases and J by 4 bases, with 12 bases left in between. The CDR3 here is CSAWGSPDTQYF. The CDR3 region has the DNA TGCAGCGCCTGGGGCTCTCCAGATACGCAGTATTTT.

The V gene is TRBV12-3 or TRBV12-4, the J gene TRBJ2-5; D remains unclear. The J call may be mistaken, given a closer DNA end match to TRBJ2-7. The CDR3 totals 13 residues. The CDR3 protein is CASSFESDYEQYF. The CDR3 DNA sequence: TGTGCCAGCAGTTTCGAGTCTGACTACGAGCAGTACTTC.

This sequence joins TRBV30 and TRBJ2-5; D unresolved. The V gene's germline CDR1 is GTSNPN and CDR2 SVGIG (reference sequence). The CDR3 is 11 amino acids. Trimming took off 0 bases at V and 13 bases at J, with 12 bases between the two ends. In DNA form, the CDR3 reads TGTGCCTGGAGTGTACGGGTGATGCCGTACTTC. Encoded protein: CAWSVRVMPYF.

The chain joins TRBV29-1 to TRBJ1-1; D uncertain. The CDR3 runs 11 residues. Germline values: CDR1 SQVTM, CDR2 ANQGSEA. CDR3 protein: CNANRGTEAFF. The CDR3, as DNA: TGCAACGCCAATCGTGGCACTGAAGCTTTCTTT.

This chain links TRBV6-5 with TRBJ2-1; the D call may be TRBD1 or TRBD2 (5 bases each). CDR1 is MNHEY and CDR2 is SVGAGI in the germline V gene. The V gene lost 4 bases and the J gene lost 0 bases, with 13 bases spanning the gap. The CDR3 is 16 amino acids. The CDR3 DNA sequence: TGTGCCAGCAGTTTCACCGGGACCACCTCCTACAATGAGCAGTTCTTC. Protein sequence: CASSFTGTTSYNEQFF.

CDR3 nucleotides: TGTGCCAGCAGCTTTTCTACAGGGTGGGGTGAGCAGTTCTTC. Translation gives CASSFSTGWGEQFF. This chain connects TRBV5-6 to TRBJ2-1; tentative D call: TRBD1 (6 bases). Trimming left V 2 bases short and J 9 bases short, with 15 bases between. The germline CDR1 and CDR2 sequences are SGHDT and YYEEEE. This CDR3 has 14 amino acids.

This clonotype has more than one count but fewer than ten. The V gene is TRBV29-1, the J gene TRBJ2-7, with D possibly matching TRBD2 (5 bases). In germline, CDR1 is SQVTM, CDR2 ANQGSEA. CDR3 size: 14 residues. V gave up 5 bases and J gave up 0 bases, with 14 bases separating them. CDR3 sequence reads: CSVLVSADSYEQYF. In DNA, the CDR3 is TGCAGCGTTCTCGTTAGCGCCGACTCCTACGAGCAGTACTTC.

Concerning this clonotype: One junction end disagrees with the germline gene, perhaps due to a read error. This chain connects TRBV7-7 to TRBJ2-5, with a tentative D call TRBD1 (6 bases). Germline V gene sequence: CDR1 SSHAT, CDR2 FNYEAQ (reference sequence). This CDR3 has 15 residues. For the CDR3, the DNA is TGTGCTAGCAACGTGGGACGGACAGCAACAGAGACCCAGTACTTC. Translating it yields CASNVGRTATETQYF.

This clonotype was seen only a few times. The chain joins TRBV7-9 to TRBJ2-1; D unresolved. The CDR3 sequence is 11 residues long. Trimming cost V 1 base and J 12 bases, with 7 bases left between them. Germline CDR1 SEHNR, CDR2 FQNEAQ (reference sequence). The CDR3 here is CASSLEAWQFF. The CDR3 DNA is TGTGCCAGCAGCTTAGAAGCGTGGCAGTTCTTC.

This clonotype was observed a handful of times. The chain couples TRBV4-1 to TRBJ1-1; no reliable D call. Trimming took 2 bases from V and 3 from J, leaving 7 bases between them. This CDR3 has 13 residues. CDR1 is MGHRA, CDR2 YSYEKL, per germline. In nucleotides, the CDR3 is TGCGCCAGCAGCCAACAGGAATACACTGAAGCTTTCTTT. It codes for CASSQQEYTEAFF.